This TCR beta chain was sequenced in a study of blood T cell repertoires in COVID-19. Across the study: The analysed material was cDNA or gDNA that came from T cells, B-cell-depleted T cells, or PBMCs.

On this clone: In the same sample, other DNA sequences code for this CDR3.

In the original workflow: Estimation of nucleated cell counts relied on the amplification of reference gene primers. Produced via immunoSEQ multiplex PCR; TCRdb's table is partial and in-frame only. The V and J calls and clone size are taken from that table; D and trimming were inferred from the DNA. The data show approximately 250,000 clones, about 87% seen once. Patients at the Seattle site were enrolled during active infection and followed longitudinally. This CDR3 has 15 amino acids. CDR1 is SGDLS, CDR2 YYNGEE, per germline. The junction had 1 base not matched to a gene; V was cut back by 2 bases and J by 1 base.

The sequence was collected from a woman in her 70s with COVID-19, enrolled during active disease. Sequencing was performed on peripheral blood. The chain is built from TRBV9 and TRBJ2-3; 10 bases align to TRBD2. The CDR3 region has the DNA TGTGCCAGCAGCGTTGGACTAGCGGGCACAGATACGCAGTATTTT. Amino acid sequence: CASSVGLAGTDTQYF.